These 23 T cell receptor beta chains were sequenced from one sample in a study of T cell responses to AZD1222 COVID-19 vaccine. Measured with immunoSEQ multiplex PCR; TCRdb has only the in-frame clones, and not every one. The table lists 150,000 to 200,000 clones, 85% to 90% of them singletons. This specimen was peripheral blood, taken on day 0 of AZD1222 vaccination. The receptors derive from an adult in good health.

Only one count was recorded for this clone. The J gene is TRBJ2-3, the V gene TRBV3-1 (or the pseudogene TRBV3-2); TRBD1 aligns across 8 bases. V lost 4 bases to trimming and J lost 2 bases; unmatched junction nucleotides: 17. Germline V gene lookup returns CDR1 LGHDT and CDR2 YNNKEL (reference sequence). The CDR3 covers 19 residues. The DNA for the CDR3 is TGTGCCAGCAGCCCAGGGGGCGCACCAGGGGGCCACTACACAGATACGCAGTATTTT. Translated: CASSPGGAPGGHYTDTQYF.

The chain links TRBV25-1 to TRBJ2-1; TRBD2 matches 11 bases. With 7 bases clipped from V and 7 bases from J, the junction kept 3 bases outside the gene matches. The germline V gene has CDR1 MGHDK and CDR2 SYGVNS. CDR3 length: 13 residues. CDR3 DNA sequence: TGTGCCAGCAATAGCGGGGGGGCGAATGAGCAGTTCTTC. This encodes CASNSGGANEQFF.

The V call is TRBV19, the J call TRBJ1-5; no clear D. V was cut by 4 bases and J by 0 bases, with 13 bases left in between. The CDR3 sequence is 16 residues long. CDR1 and CDR2 from the germline V gene are LNHDA and SQIVND (reference sequence). The CDR3 loop reads CASSRAREYSNQPQHF. CDR3 nucleotide sequence: TGTGCCAGTAGTAGAGCACGCGAATATAGCAATCAGCCCCAGCATTTT.

Comments on this clone: This sample also contains other DNA sequences that code for the same CDR3. This chain connects TRBV5-1 to TRBJ1-6; no reliable D call. Trimming removed 0 bases from V and 8 bases from J, with 6 bases in between. Germline-derived CDR1 and CDR2 are SGHRS and YFSETQ. CDR3 size: 13 residues. The CDR3 protein is CASSLAVDSPLHF. The CDR3 nucleotides read TGCGCCAGCAGCTTGGCGGTCGATTCACCCCTCCACTTT. The full variable domain, completed using reference TRBV5-1 and TRBJ1-6, is KAGVTQTPRYLIKTRGQQVTLSCSPISGHRSVSWYQQTPGQGLQFLFEYFSETQRNKGNFPGRFSGRQFSNSRSEMNVSTLELGDSALYLCASSLAVDSPLHFGNGTRLTVT.

This rearrangement joins TRBV6-5 to TRBJ1-2; TRBD1 matches 10 bases. The junction had 7 bases not matched to a gene; V was cut back by 6 bases and J by 6 bases. CDR1 and CDR2 from the germline V gene are MNHEY and SVGAGI. CDR3 length: 14 residues. For the CDR3, the DNA is TGTGCCAGCAGACGGACAGGGGGGCGGGATGGCTACACCTTC. Its protein is CASRRTGGRDGYTF.

The chain combines TRBV9 with TRBJ1-2; D might be TRBD1 (5 bases). In germline, CDR1 is SGDLS, CDR2 YYNGEE. The CDR3 contains 14 residues. Trimming stripped 3 bases from V and 1 base from J, with 10 bases between. The CDR3 loop is CASSGGVFNYGYTF. CDR3 nucleotide sequence: TGTGCCAGCAGCGGGGGGGTTTTTAACTATGGCTACACCTTC.

This clone was observed a single time. The chain has TRBV4-1 and TRBJ1-1; maybe TRBD1 (5 bases). CDR3 size: 16 residues. Germline CDR1 and CDR2: MGHRA and YSYEKL. V was cut by 0 bases and J by 2 bases, with 13 bases left in between. The CDR3 DNA reads TGCGCCAGCAGCCAAGATTCGGGCAGGGTCAACACTGAAGCTTTCTTT. Translation gives CASSQDSGRVNTEAFF.

The V and J genes are TRBV11-2 and TRBJ1-5; D gene uncertain. CDR1 and CDR2 from the germline V gene are SGHAT and FQNNGV. V lost 0 bases and J lost 3, with 12 bases in between. CDR3 length equals 16 residues. CDR3 sequence reads: CASSLEPWSVNQPQHF. The CDR3 DNA follows: TGTGCCAGCAGCTTAGAACCGTGGAGCGTCAATCAGCCCCAGCATTTT.

This chain connects TRBV7-2 to TRBJ1-2; D is uncertain. V was shortened by 2 bases and J by 4 bases, with 11 bases between the two germline ends. This CDR3 spans 14 amino acids. Germline V gene lookup returns CDR1 SGHTA and CDR2 FQGNSA. The CDR3 loop is CASSLRGSIYGYTF. The CDR3 bases are TGTGCCAGCAGCTTACGCGGGTCGATCTATGGCTACACCTTC.

The chain recombines TRBV19 with TRBJ2-1, with no clear D. CDR3 size: 13 residues. Germline loops: CDR1 LNHDA, CDR2 SQIVND (reference sequence). The V and J ends lost 3 bases and 9 bases respectively, with 12 bases between them. The CDR3 here is CASSITTTGEQFF. CDR3 nucleotides: TGTGCCAGTAGTATTACGACGACTGGTGAGCAGTTCTTC.

Note on this clone: A junction boundary mismatches the germline segment, possibly from a read error. The chain is built from TRBV7-7 and TRBJ2-1; 10 bases align to TRBD2. Germline CDR1 reads SSHAT; CDR2 reads FNYEAQ (reference sequence). CDR3 length: 15 residues. CDR3 in DNA: TGTGCTAGCAGCCCACTAGCGGGGTCCTACAATGAGCAGTTCTTC. Translation gives CASSPLAGSYNEQFF.

V gene TRBV14 combines with J gene TRBJ2-2, with 7 nucleotides matching TRBD2. This CDR3 has 19 amino acids. The germline CDR1 and CDR2 sequences are SGHDN and FVKESK. The V and J ends lost 0 bases and 8 bases, in that order; junction bases with no gene match: 18. The CDR3 DNA follows: TGTGCCAGCAGCCAAGATTCCGTCCTAGCGGCCGTAAAATTTGGGGAGCTGTTTTTT. It translates to CASSQDSVLAAVKFGELFF.

The DNA of the CDR3 is TGTGCCATCAGTGAGAACCCCGGAGGGGGCTACACCTTC. Its protein product is CAISENPGGGYTF. The chain combines TRBV10-3 with TRBJ1-2; D gene ambiguous. Trimming cost V 2 bases and J 8 bases, with 12 bases left between them. The CDR3 sequence is 13 residues long. Germline CDR1 is ENHRY and CDR2 is SYGVKD.

This chain uses TRBV6-2 or TRBV6-3 with TRBJ2-3; a possible D gene is TRBD2 (6 bases). CDR1 and CDR2 (germline): MNHEY, SVGEGT. V was cut by 3 bases and J by 2 bases, with 9 bases left in between. CDR3 length: 14 amino acids. CDR3 loop: CASSYAGPTDTQYF. The DNA of the CDR3 is TGTGCCAGCAGTTATGCGGGACCCACAGATACGCAGTATTTT.

This chain joins TRBV28 and TRBJ1-5; D remains unclear. The CDR3 is made up of 11 amino acids. Deletions cut 5 bases from V and 4 bases from J, with 3 bases between. Germline values: CDR1 MDHEN, CDR2 SYDVKM. This CDR3 reads CASSANQPQHF. CDR3 coding DNA: TGTGCCAGCAGTGCAAATCAGCCCCAGCATTTT.

CDR3 nucleotide sequence: TGTGCCAGCAGCCAAAGGCCCCGGACAGACTGGGAGCAGTACTTC. It codes for CASSQRPRTDWEQYF. This rearrangement joins TRBV28 to TRBJ2-7, with TRBD1 as a possible D gene (6 bases). With 6 bases removed from V and 7 bases from J, the gap between germline ends came to 22 bases. This CDR3 spans 15 amino acids. The germline gives CDR1 MDHEN, CDR2 SYDVKM.

J is TRBJ2-2 and V is TRBV7-2, with D maybe TRBD1 (6 bases). V lost 4 bases and J lost 4, with 13 bases in between. Germline values: CDR1 SGHTA, CDR2 FQGNSA. The CDR3 is 15 residues long. CDR3 DNA: TGTGCCAGCAGCTCCGGGACAATTTCCACCGGGGAGCTGTTTTTT. It specifies CASSSGTISTGELFF.

This clone was seen repeatedly, ten times or more. This sequence joins TRBV5-1 and TRBJ1-4, with a weak D call TRBD1 (6 bases). V lost 4 bases and J 9 bases, leaving 22 bases between the germline ends. There are 16 residues in the CDR3. The germline gives CDR1 SGHRS, CDR2 YFSETQ. The CDR3 loop reads CASSPVQGSMEQKLFF. In DNA form, the CDR3 reads TGCGCCAGCAGCCCCGTCCAGGGGAGTATGGAACAAAAACTGTTTTTT.

The genes are TRBV5-1 and TRBJ1-3; D remains unclear. V was shortened by 5 bases and J by 4 bases, with 13 bases between the two germline ends. CDR1 SGHRS and CDR2 YFSETQ come from the germline V gene. The CDR3 consists of 14 residues. The CDR3 bases are TGCGCCAGCAGTTTAGGGAGGACCGGAAACACCATATATTTT. Translating gives CASSLGRTGNTIYF.

The CDR3: CASKGGSLSYEQYF. The CDR3 nucleotides are TGCGCCAGCAAAGGCGGGAGCCTATCCTACGAGCAGTACTTC. The V call is TRBV5-1, the J call TRBJ2-7; 7 positions agree with TRBD2. CDR1 and CDR2 (germline): SGHRS, YFSETQ. With V trimmed by 6 bases and J by 1 base, 7 bases remained unmatched. The CDR3 totals 14 residues.

J is TRBJ2-1 and V is TRBV18; D unresolved. Trimming cost V 2 bases and J 0 bases, with 17 bases left between them. In germline, CDR1 is KGHSH, CDR2 LQKENI. The CDR3 consists of 18 residues. As DNA, the CDR3 is TGTGCCAGCTCACCAAGAGGCGTCGTTGGAAGCTCCTACAATGAGCAGTTCTTC. Translation gives CASSPRGVVGSSYNEQFF.

V and J are TRBV4-3 and TRBJ1-4; D gene ambiguous. Looked up from germline, CDR1 is LGHNA and CDR2 is YSLEER. This CDR3 has 16 residues. V was trimmed by 0 bases and J by 4 bases, leaving 12 bases between them. In nucleotides, the CDR3 is TGCGCCAGCAGCCAAGATACCGCCGCCGTTAATGAAAAACTGTTTTTT. Its protein is CASSQDTAAVNEKLFF.

This clone was found once. The V gene is TRBV21-1, the J gene TRBJ2-7; the listed D gene, TRBD1, was not tested against the DNA. TRBV21-1 is tagged as a pseudogene. The CDR3 has 13 residues. CDR3 sequence reads: CASSENGAGTNYF. The CDR3 DNA follows: TGTGCCAGCAGCGAAAATGGGGCCGGGACAAATTATTTC.